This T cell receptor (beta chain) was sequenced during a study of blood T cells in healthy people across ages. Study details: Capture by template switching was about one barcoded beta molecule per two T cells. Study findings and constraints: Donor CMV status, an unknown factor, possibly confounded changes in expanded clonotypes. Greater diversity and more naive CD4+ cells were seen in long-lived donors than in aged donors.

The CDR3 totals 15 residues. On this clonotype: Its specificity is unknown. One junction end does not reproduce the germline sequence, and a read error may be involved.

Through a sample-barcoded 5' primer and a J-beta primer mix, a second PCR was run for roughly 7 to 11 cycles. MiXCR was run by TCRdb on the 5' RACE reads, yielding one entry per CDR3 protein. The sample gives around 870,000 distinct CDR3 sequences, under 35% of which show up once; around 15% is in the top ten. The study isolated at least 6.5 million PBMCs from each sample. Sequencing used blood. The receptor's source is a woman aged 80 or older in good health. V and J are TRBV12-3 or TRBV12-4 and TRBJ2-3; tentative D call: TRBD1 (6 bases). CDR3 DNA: TGTGCCAGCAGTCCGAGGACAGTGAGCACAGATGCGCAGTATTTT. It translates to CASSPRTVSTDAQYF.